The 3 T cell receptor beta chains reported below all come from one sample, sequenced in a study of blood T cell repertoires in COVID-19. This table comes from immunoSEQ multiplex PCR, and its TCRdb copy is limited to in-frame clones, with some not included. Here the sample spans 300,000 to 350,000 clones, about 91% being singletons. Sequenced sample: peripheral blood. These receptors all stem from a man aged 25 to 40 with COVID-19, enrolled during active disease.

The chain carries TRBV7-9 and TRBJ1-5, with 11 bases aligning to TRBD1. CDR3 length equals 17 residues. The germline CDR1 and CDR2 sequences are SEHNR and FQNEAQ (reference sequence). Trimming cost V 5 bases and J 6 bases; bases outside gene matches: 12. The CDR3 sequence: CASSPGGTGGIGQPQHF. DNA for the CDR3: TGTGCCAGCAGCCCCGGGGGGACAGGGGGTATAGGTCAGCCCCAGCATTTT. The variable domain in full, with the rest retrieved from reference TRBV7-9 and TRBJ1-5, is DTGVSQNPRHKITKRGQNVTFRCDPISEHNRLYWYRQTLGQGPEFLTYFQNEAQLEKSRLLSDRFSAERPKGSFSTLEIQRTEQGDSAMYLCASSPGGTGGIGQPQHFGDGTRLSIL.

This chain links TRBV14 with TRBJ2-1; D is unclear. The germline CDR1 and CDR2 sequences are SGHDN and FVKESK. V was trimmed by 4 bases and J by 2 bases, leaving 15 bases between them. This CDR3 is built from 16 residues. The CDR3 loop is CASSLLQMLPYNEQFF. DNA for the CDR3: TGTGCCAGCAGCCTTCTCCAGATGTTGCCCTACAATGAGCAGTTCTTC. Combining the CDR3 with reference TRBV14 and TRBJ2-1 gives the whole variable domain EAGVTQFPSHSVIEKGQTVTLRCDPISGHDNLYWYRRVMGKEIKFLLHFVKESKQDESGMPNNRFLAERTGGTYSTLKVQPAELEDSGVYFCASSLLQMLPYNEQFFGPGTRLTVL.

This clone was observed once. The rearrangement joins TRBV7-9 to TRBJ2-2; 8 positions agree with TRBD2. With 5 bases clipped from V and 2 bases from J, the junction kept 10 bases outside the gene matches. CDR1 SEHNR and CDR2 FQNEAQ come from the germline V gene (reference sequence). This CDR3 spans 17 amino acids. The CDR3 region is CASSPLSGDLNTGELFF. The CDR3 nucleotides read TGTGCCAGCAGCCCCCTTAGCGGGGACCTTAACACCGGGGAGCTGTTTTTT.